This section outlines one T cell receptor beta chain sequence together with its context. The antigen is undetermined. This sample is drawn from a study of Graves' ophthalmopathy and Graves' hyperthyroidism. Using RNA transcripts, the TCR beta CDR3 regions were amplified. Second-round multiplex PCR came after first-round RT-PCR with HTBI primers. TCRdb re-derived calls from the multiplex PCR reads in MiXCR, one entry per CDR3 protein. The table includes hundreds of thousands of distinct CDR3 sequences, approximately 42% detected once. As diagnostic evidence, clinical symptoms, serum thyroxine, TRAb, thyroid ultrasound and orbital computed tomography were relied upon. This CDR3 region has 17 residues. The V gene's germline CDR1 is SGHTS and CDR2 YDEGEE. V was clipped by 2 bases and J by 4 bases, with 16 bases between them. General study points: As the model predicted ophthalmopathy progression, it achieved a sensitivity of around 70% and a specificity of about 78%. Detected in blood as well were most expanded thyroid clonotypes with frequency above 0.001.

This chain joins TRBV5-8 and TRBJ2-6; no definite D call. This TCR derives from an adult man with Graves' ophthalmopathy. The sample consisted of peripheral blood. The CDR3 protein is CASSLRWRSSGANVLTF. CDR3 DNA sequence: TGTGCCAGCAGCTTAAGATGGCGATCTTCAGGGGCCAACGTCCTGACTTTC.